This TCR beta chain is drawn from a study of identical twins. This clonotype was seen a handful of times. TCRdb independently ran MiXCR on the 5' RACE reads; one entry per CDR3 protein. The sample lists hundreds of thousands of distinct CDR3 sequences, about 20% occurring once. Trimming removed 2 bases at V and 4 bases at J, with 8 bases between. CDR1 is DFQATT, CDR2 SNEGSKA, per germline (reference sequence). The CDR3 length is 13 residues. Separately, the same data were catalogued under a study of T cells expressing NK-cell markers.

Specimen: PBMCs. The genes are TRBV20-1 and TRBJ2-2; no clear D gene. The clonotype comes from a woman aged 18-29 years in good health. The CDR3 nucleotides read TGCAGTGCTAGATCTCCTGGCACCGGGGAGCTGTTTTTT. Encoded protein: CSARSPGTGELFF.